The source of this TCR beta chain is a study of T cells in Graves' hyperthyroidism and ophthalmopathy. This clonotype occurred many times. Its antigen is unknown. RNA transcripts yielded amplified TCR beta CDR3 regions. The primer set for the first-round RT-PCR of the TCR CDR3 was HTBI. TCRdb processed the multiplex PCR reads anew with MiXCR; each CDR3 protein has one entry. The sample shows 300,000 to 350,000 distinct CDR3 sequences, approximately 18% of them seen only once. Germline CDR1 and CDR2: SQVTM and ANQGSEA. The V gene lost 6 bases and the J gene lost 4 bases, with 18 bases spanning the gap. There are 14 residues in the CDR3. Study observations and caveats: Blood also contained most expanded thyroid clonotypes above 0.001.

The gene calls are TRBV29-1 and TRBJ1-1, with D perhaps TRBD1 (5 bases). This clonotype was sampled from a woman in her thirties or forties with Graves' ophthalmopathy. The source material was blood. The CDR3 DNA follows: TGCAGCGTCAGGCAGGGCGTGGCAGGCACTGAAGCTTTCTTT. Its protein is CSVRQGVAGTEAFF.